These 6 T cell receptor beta chains were all obtained from the same sample, sequenced in a study of T cells in Graves' hyperthyroidism and ophthalmopathy (dated by TCRdb to about 2019). Library construction relied on multiplex PCR. The instrument was an Illumina HiSeq 2000. Amplification of TCR beta CDR3 regions was carried out from RNA transcripts. The TCR CDR3 was subjected to a first round of RT-PCR using the HTBI primer set and the Qiagen OneStep RT-PCR kit. TCRdb took the public reads, trimmed them with fastp at Q25, ran MiXCR for clone calling and kept in-frame beta chains. Each CDR3 protein gets just one entry, which takes the most common genes and DNA from the rows behind it. This sample gives about 58,000 distinct CDR3 sequences in total; about 50% of them show up just once. The ten largest account for 9.5% to 15% of the sample. Sequencing was carried out using blood. All receptors come from a woman aged 30 to 39 with Graves' ophthalmopathy.

This clonotype was recorded at least ten times. In DNA, the CDR3 is TGTGCCAGCAACCCTGGACTAGCGGGTGCCTGGTTGGAGACCCAGTACTTC. This gives the protein CASNPGLAGAWLETQYF. The rearrangement uses TRBV6-5 and TRBJ2-5, with 11 bases fitting TRBD2. CDR3 length: 17 residues. J was trimmed by 5 bases and V by 7 bases; bases with no gene match: 15. Per the germline V gene, CDR1 is MNHEY and CDR2 is SVGAGI.

This clonotype was seen many times. This rearrangement joins TRBV5-6 to TRBJ2-7; D gene uncertain. The CDR3 length is 17 residues. Trimming took 3 bases from V and 1 from J, leaving 20 bases between them. Germline V gives CDR1 SGHDT, CDR2 YYEEEE. The CDR3: CASSSRIISPESYEQYF. The CDR3 DNA reads TGTGCCAGCAGCTCTCGAATTATAAGTCCCGAGTCCTACGAGCAGTACTTC.

The chain couples TRBV28 to TRBJ2-7; no clear D gene. V lost 8 bases, J lost 2 bases, and 13 bases lay in between. Per the germline V gene, CDR1 is MDHEN and CDR2 is SYDVKM. This CDR3 has 13 residues. CDR3 in DNA: TGTGCCAGCTCGAGACAACCTGCCTACGAGCAGTACTTC. Translation: CASSRQPAYEQYF.

This clonotype is medium-sized within its sample. The genes are TRBV25-1 and TRBJ2-3; D is perhaps TRBD1 (6 bases). Trimming left V 1 base short and J 2 bases short, with 13 bases between. The CDR3 sequence is 16 residues long. CDR1 and CDR2 (germline): MGHDK, SYGVNS. CDR3 in DNA: TGTGCCAGCAGTGAATTTGTGACAGGACCCACAGATACGCAGTATTTT. It codes for CASSEFVTGPTDTQYF.

The rearrangement joins TRBV14 to TRBJ1-4; D may be TRBD1 (5 bases). The CDR3 spans 15 residues. V lost 4 bases and J 8 bases, leaving 17 bases between the germline ends. CDR1 SGHDN and CDR2 FVKESK come from the germline V gene. CDR3 protein: CASSPGFGAREKLFF. The CDR3 DNA is TGTGCCAGCAGCCCAGGATTCGGGGCGAGGGAAAAACTGTTTTTT.

The V call is TRBV20-1, the J call TRBJ2-7, with a tentative D call TRBD2 (6 bases). Germline lookup yields CDR1 DFQATT and CDR2 SNEGSKA (reference sequence). The CDR3 extends over 10 amino acids. V lost 3 bases and J lost 6, with 6 bases in between. Written as DNA, the CDR3 is TGCAGTGCTAGGACTAGCGAGCAGTACTTC. It translates to CSARTSEQYF.